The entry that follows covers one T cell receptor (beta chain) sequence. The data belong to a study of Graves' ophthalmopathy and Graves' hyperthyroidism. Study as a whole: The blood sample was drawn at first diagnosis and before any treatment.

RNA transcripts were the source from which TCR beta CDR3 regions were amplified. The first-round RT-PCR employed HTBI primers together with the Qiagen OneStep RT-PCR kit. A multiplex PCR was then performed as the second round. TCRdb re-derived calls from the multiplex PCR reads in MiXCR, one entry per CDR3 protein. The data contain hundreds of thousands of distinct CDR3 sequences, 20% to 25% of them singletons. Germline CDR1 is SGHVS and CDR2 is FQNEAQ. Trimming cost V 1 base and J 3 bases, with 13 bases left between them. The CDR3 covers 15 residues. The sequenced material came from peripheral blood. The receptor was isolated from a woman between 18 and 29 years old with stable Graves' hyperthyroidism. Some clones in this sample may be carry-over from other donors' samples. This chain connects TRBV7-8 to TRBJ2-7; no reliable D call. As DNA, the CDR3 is TGTGCCAGCAGCTTAGTTGTCGGCAGTAACTACGAGCAGTACTTC. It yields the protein CASSLVVGSNYEQYF.